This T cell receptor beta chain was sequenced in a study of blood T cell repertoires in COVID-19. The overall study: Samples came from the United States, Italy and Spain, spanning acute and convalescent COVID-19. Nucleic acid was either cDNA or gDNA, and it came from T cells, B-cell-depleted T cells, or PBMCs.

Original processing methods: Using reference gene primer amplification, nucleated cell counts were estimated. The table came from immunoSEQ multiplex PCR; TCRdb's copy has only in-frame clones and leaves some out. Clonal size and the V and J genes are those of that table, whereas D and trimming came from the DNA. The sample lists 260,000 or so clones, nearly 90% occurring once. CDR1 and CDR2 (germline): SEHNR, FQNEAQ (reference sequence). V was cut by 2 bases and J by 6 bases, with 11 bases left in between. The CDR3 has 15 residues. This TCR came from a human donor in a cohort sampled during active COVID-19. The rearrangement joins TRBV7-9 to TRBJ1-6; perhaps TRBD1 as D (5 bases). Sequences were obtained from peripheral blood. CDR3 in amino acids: CASSLLVRGNSPLHF. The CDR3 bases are TGTGCCAGCAGCTTATTAGTAAGGGGTAATTCACCCCTCCACTTT.